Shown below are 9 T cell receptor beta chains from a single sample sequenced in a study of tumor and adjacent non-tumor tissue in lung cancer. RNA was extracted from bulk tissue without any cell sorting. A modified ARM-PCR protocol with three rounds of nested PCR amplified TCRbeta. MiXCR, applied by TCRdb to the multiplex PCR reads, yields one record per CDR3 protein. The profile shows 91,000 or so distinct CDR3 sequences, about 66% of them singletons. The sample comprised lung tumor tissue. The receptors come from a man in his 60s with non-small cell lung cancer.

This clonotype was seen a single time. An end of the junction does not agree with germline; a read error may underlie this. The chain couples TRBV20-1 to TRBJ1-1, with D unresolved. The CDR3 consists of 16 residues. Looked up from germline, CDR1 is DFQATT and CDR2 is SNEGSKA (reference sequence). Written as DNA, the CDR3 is TGCAGCGCTATTGAACGACACCACCCGACCCGGACTGAAGCTTTCTTT. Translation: CSAIERHHPTRTEAFF.

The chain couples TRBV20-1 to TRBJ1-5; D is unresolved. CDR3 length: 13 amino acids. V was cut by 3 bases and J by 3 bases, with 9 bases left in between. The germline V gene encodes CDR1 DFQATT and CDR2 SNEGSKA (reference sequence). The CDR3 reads CSASSWNNQPQHF. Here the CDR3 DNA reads TGCAGTGCTAGCAGCTGGAACAATCAGCCCCAGCATTTT.

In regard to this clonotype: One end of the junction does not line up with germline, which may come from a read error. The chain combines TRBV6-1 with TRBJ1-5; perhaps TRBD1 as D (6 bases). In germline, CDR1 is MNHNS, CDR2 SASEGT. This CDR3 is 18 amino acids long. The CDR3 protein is CASSMDSGLSISNQPQHF. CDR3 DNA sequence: TGTGCCAGCAGCATGGACAGTGGGCTATCAATAAGCAATCAACCCCAGCATTTT.

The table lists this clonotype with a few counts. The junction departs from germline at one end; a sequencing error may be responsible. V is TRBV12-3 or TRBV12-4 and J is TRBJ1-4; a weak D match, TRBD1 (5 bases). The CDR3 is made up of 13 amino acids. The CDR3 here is CAGSFGGLEKLLF. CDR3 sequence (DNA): TGTGCCGGCAGTTTCGGGGGTTTGGAAAAACTGCTTTTT.

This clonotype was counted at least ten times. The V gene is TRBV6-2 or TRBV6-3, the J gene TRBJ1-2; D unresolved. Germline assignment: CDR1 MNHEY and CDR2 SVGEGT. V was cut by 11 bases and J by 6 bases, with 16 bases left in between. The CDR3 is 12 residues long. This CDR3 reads CAVQDPPDGYTF. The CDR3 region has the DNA TGTGCCGTCCAAGATCCGCCGGATGGCTACACCTTC.

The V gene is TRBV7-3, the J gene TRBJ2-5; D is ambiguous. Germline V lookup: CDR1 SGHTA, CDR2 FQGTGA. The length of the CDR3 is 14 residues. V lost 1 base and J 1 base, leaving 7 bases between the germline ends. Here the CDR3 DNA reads TGTGCCAGCAGCTTAAACGGACCCCAAGAGACCCAGTACTTC. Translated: CASSLNGPQETQYF.

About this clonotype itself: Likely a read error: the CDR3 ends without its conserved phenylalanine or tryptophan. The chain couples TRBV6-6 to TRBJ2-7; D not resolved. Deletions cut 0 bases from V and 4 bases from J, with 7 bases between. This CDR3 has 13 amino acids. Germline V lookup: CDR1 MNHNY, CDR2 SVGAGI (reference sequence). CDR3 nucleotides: TGTGCCAGCAGTTACTCGAAGGATTACGAGCAGTACCTC. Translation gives CASSYSKDYEQYL.

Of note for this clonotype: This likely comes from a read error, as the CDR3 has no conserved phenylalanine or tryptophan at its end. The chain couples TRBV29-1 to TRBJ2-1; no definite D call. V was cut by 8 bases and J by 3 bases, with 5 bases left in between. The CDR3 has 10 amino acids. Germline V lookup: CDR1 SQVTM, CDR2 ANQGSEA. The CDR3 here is CSHDYNEQFS. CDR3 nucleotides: TGCAGCCACGACTACAATGAGCAGTTCTCC.

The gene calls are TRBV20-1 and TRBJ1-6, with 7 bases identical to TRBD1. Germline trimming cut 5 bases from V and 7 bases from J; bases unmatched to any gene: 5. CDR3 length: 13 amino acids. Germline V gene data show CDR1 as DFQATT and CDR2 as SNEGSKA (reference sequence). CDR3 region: CSASTGRNSPLHF. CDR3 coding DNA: TGCAGTGCTTCGACAGGGAGGAATTCACCCCTCCACTTT.